The 5 T cell receptor beta chains presented below share a single source sample, sequenced in a study of cytomegalovirus exposure and HLA in healthy donors. The PCR had 60 Vbeta and 13 Jbeta primers. Some clones are missing from TCRdb's copy, which holds only in-frame ones; the method was immunoSEQ multiplex PCR. The sample records approximately 280,000 clones, around 86% being singletons. The sequenced sample consisted of PBMCs. Every receptor here comes from a man aged 35 to 55 in good health and CMV-seropositive.

The chain couples TRBV7-2 to TRBJ1-6; D call uncertain. Deletions cut 5 bases from V and 10 bases from J, with 15 bases between. The germline CDR1 and CDR2 sequences are SGHTA and FQGNSA. This CDR3 region has 14 residues. The CDR3 DNA reads TGTGCCAGCAGCCCGGACCGTCGGAGGTCACCCCTCCACTTT. It is translated as CASSPDRRRSPLHF.

The chain recombines TRBV23-1 with TRBJ1-3; no firm D call. TRBV23-1 belongs to the ORF category, with a function that is uncertain. V was clipped by 8 bases and J by 8 bases, with 7 bases between them. This CDR3 has 10 residues. CDR3 DNA: TGCGCCAGCGTCTCTTACACCATATATTTT. It codes for CASVSYTIYF.

This clone appeared once. The J gene is TRBJ2-7, the V gene TRBV20-1; D not resolved. V gave up 5 bases and J gave up 5 bases, with 7 bases separating them. In germline, CDR1 is DFQATT, CDR2 SNEGSKA (reference sequence). This CDR3 region has 10 residues. The CDR3 region is CSASGDEQYF. The DNA for the CDR3 is TGCAGTGCTTCAGGTGACGAGCAGTACTTC.

Concerning this clone: The junction shows a germline mismatch at one end, possibly a read error. V gene TRBV7-9 combines with J gene TRBJ2-5; D gene ambiguous. Germline values: CDR1 SEHNR, CDR2 FQNEAQ (reference sequence). The CDR3 consists of 13 residues. The CDR3 coding sequence is TGTTCCAGCAGCTTAGTCCTACTGGAGACCCAGTACTTC. The encoded protein is CSSSLVLLETQYF.

In its sample, this clone was seen a few times. This chain joins TRBV5-6 and TRBJ1-5; weak D call: TRBD1 (5 bases). CDR3 size: 15 residues. The germline V gene has CDR1 SGHDT and CDR2 YYEEEE. Between the trimmed V and J ends, which lost 0 bases and 0 bases, there was a span of 7 bases. CDR3 in amino acids: CASSLGTTSNQPQHF. CDR3 nucleotide sequence: TGTGCCAGCAGCTTGGGGACAACTAGCAATCAGCCCCAGCATTTT.